This T cell receptor beta chain was obtained from a study of identical twins (dated by TCRdb to the mid-2010s). About the study as a whole: TCR alpha and beta repertoires from monozygotic twins, unrelated adults of various ages and cord blood were deep-sequenced to test whether fetal clonotypes persist. To rule out contamination, the twin experiments were replicated at different times with different library preparation protocols.

Receptor amplification or capture employed 5' RACE. Instrument on record: Illumina HiSeq 2000. Template switching added a universal primer binding site, and the final cDNA carried a unique molecular identifier that allowed TCR cDNA molecules to be counted accurately. Specific primers in the conserved constant-segment region were used to synthesize first-strand cDNA for TCR alpha and beta chains. To control for contamination, every cDNA library carried two barcodes: a SMART-Mk sample barcode plus Illumina barcodes. TruSeq adapter sequences, together with Illumina sample barcodes, were added in two successive PCR steps. The Illumina HiSeq platform was used with custom primers to sequence TCR alpha and beta cDNA libraries. The original pipeline was this. Raw reads were processed with MiGEC to extract unique molecular identifiers, and MiXCR was used to determine CDR3 positions. Recombination models were inferred per individual with the repgenHMM and IGoR tools using an EM algorithm. Shared clonotypes were analyzed with the tcR package in R, and sharing was normalized by the product of cloneset sizes. To study raw recombination free of thymic and clonal selection effects, out-of-frame nonproductive sequences were analyzed. TCRdb took the public reads, trimmed them with fastp at Q25, ran MiXCR for clone calling and kept in-frame beta chains. Rows with a matching CDR3 protein are joined into one entry that keeps the most common DNA and genes. The V and J calls were not made by the authors but by TCRdb's processing. In this sample the table shows hundreds of thousands of distinct CDR3 sequences, about 20% of which occur a single time. Together, the top ten hold approximately 14% of the sample.

Results the study describes overall, beyond this receptor: Because the same donors could not be followed over many years, the conclusions depended on cross-sectional statistical analysis. In monozygotic twins, out-of-frame TCR alpha sharing was systematically underestimated by recombination models, although the models agreed with sharing between unrelated individuals. Zero-insertion analyses could be partly confounded by invariant T cells such as MAIT and iNKT, although diverse VJ usage argued against such confounding for most clonotypes. Compared with coincidental sharing between unrelated individuals, out-of-frame TCR alpha sequences shared between twins had an excess of sequences with low generation probability. Abundant cord blood beta clonotypes carried fewer insertions; young adult naive repertoires showed a weaker similar trend, while memory repertoires showed none. Excess twin sharing in beta out-of-frame sequences was weaker because fewer shared sequences lowered the signal-to-noise ratio.

About this clonotype: Its antigen is currently not known. The record has no base qualities; no much larger clone is one base away.

Every donor was a healthy Caucasian. The twin cohort comprised three pairs of female monozygotic twins, all aged about 18 to 30 years. Peripheral blood mononuclear cells were used as the source from which RNA for TCR libraries was isolated. Trimming accounts for 5 bases at V and 5 bases at J, while the number of junction bases matched to no gene is 12. Taken from cysteine to phenylalanine, the CDR3 has 16 residues. Just the 48-base CDR3 DNA is kept, in frame starting at base 1. The germline V gene gives CDR1 as KGHSH and CDR2 as LQKENI. This sample was also put to use in a study of T cells expressing NK-cell markers. As the second paper documents: TCR beta-chain repertoires were profiled in sorted CD3+CD56+NKG2C+, CD3+CD56+NKG2C- and CD3+CD56-NKG2C+ T-cell subsets from eight donors. Among the eight sequenced donors, only one was HCMV-seronegative, while the other seven were HCMV-seropositive. In several experiments an anti-gammadeltaTCR antibody was added to restrict sorting to alphabetaTCR-expressing T cells. In six donors, the dominant CD3+CD56+NKG2C+ clonotypes were among the top 10 CD8+ clonotypes and accounted for about 1.0-7.5% of CD8+ T cells. Those dominant clonotypes were again the most abundant among CD3+CD56-NKG2C+ cells in a few donors, at roughly 25-65%. Whether the expanded NKG2C-expressing T cell clones were specific for HCMV antigens was left unclear. The eight sequenced donors were randomly selected healthy volunteers, three men and five women. HCMV-specific IgG was detected in serum with a commercial ELISA kit to determine HCMV serostatus. For a handful of donors, bulk peripheral blood T-cell repertoires were also sequenced from unsorted PBMC. MIGEC was used to demultiplex reads and group reads by UMI, and MiTCR was used to assemble and quantify clonotypes. To remove erroneous sequences, TCR cDNA sequences were retained only when supported by two or more reads. The tcR package was used for downstream repertoire analysis, and clonotypes were matched across fractions by CDR3 nucleotide sequence plus V segment. VDJmatch was used to annotate antigen specificity against VDJdb, with one amino acid substitution in CDR3 allowed.

Sequenced material: PBMCs. This sequence was found in a woman aged 18-35 years in good health. This sequence uses TRBV18 and TRBJ2-3, with TRBD1 identical over 8 junction bases. In nucleotide form, the sequence is TGTGCCAGCTCATCTGCCGGGACAGGACAAAGAGATACGCAGTATTTT. Translation gives CASSSAGTGQRDTQYF.